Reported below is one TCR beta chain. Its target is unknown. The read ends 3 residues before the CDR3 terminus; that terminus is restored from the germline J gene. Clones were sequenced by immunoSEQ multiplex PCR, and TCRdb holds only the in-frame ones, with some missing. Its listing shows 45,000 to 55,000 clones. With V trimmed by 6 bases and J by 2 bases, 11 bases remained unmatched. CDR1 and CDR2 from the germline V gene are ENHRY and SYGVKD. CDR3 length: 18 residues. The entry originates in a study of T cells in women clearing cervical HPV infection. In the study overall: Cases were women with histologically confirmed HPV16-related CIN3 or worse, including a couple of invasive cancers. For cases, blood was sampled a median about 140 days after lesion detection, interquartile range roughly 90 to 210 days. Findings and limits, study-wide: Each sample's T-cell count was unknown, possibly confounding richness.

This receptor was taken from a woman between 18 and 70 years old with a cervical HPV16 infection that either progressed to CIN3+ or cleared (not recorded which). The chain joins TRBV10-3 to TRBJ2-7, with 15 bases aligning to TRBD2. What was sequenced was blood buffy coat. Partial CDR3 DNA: TGTGCCATCAGGGGACTAGCGGGAGGCTATAAAGGTCCCTACGAG. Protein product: CAIRGLAGGYKGPYE. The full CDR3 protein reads CAIRGLAGGYKGPYEQYF.